The rows below give T cell receptor beta chains drawn from one sample of a study of blood T cell repertoires in COVID-19. Profiled with immunoSEQ multiplex PCR; TCRdb holds only in-frame clones, not every one. The data hold more than 200,000 clones, with roughly 86% observed a single time. The material sequenced was PBMCs or T cells enriched from blood (not recorded which). Every receptor here comes from a woman aged 45 to 65 who had recovered from COVID-19. The CDR3 runs from the conserved cysteine through the conserved F or W. The order of the fields is D gene, J gene, CDR3 length, V gene, clone size, CDR3 protein, CDR3 DNA. D genes are given only for firm matches. The size of a clone is reported for some rows only, either as once, few or many, or as a class for expanded clones.

-	TRBJ1-1	14	TRBV11-2	-	CASSTNPRVTEAFF	TGTGCCAGCAGCACCAACCCCAGGGTCACTGAAGCTTTCTTT
TRBD1	TRBJ1-2	14	TRBV28	-	CASSTQGAPYGYTF	TGTGCCAGCAGCACACAGGGGGCCCCCTATGGCTACACCTTC
-	TRBJ1-3	13	TRBV3-1/TRBV3-2	-	CASSQESGNTIYF	TGTGCCAGCAGCCAAGAATCAGGAAACACCATATATTTT
TRBD1	TRBJ1-5	15	TRBV30	once	CAWSRVGAGGQPQHF	TGTGCCTGGAGTCGCGTCGGGGCAGGGGGTCAGCCCCAGCATTTT
-	TRBJ1-3	14	TRBV28	-	CASSLAITGNTIYF	TGTGCCAGCAGTTTGGCAATTACTGGAAACACCATATATTTT
-	TRBJ2-2	17	TRBV19	-	CASSHRGGAENTGELFF	TGTGCCAGTAGTCACAGGGGGGGCGCCGAGAACACCGGGGAGCTGTTTTTT
-	TRBJ1-4	18	TRBV15	-	CATSRVIVGTPRREKLFF	TGTGCCACCAGCAGAGTTATTGTAGGGACACCTAGACGCGAAAAACTGTTTTTT
-	TRBJ2-6	18	TRBV7-2	-	CASSLPRGGGSGANVLTF	TGTGCCAGCAGCTTACCCAGAGGTGGCGGCTCTGGGGCCAACGTCCTGACTTTC
TRBD1	TRBJ1-6	18	TRBV7-2	-	CASSPERDRVPYNSPLHF	TGTGCCAGCAGCCCAGAGAGGGACAGGGTGCCGTATAATTCACCCCTCCACTTT
-	TRBJ1-1	13	TRBV5-4	-	CASSLTVYTEAFF	TGTGCCAGCAGCTTGACAGTATACACTGAAGCTTTCTTT
-	TRBJ2-7	16	TRBV14	few	CASSRVTGPSSYEQYF	TGTGCCAGCAGCCGAGTAACAGGGCCGAGCTCCTACGAGCAGTACTTC
TRBD1	TRBJ2-5	14	TRBV14	-	CASSPPGQTKTQYF	TGTGCCAGCAGCCCACCGGGACAGACAAAGACCCAGTACTTC
TRBD1	TRBJ2-5	15	TRBV11-3	-	CASSPTSDRSETQYF	TGTGCCAGCAGCCCAACCTCGGACAGGTCGGAGACCCAGTACTTC
TRBD2	TRBJ2-7	18	TRBV29-1	-	CSVTGARLAGGRMDEQYF	TGCAGCGTTACCGGCGCTCGACTAGCGGGAGGTCGGATGGACGAGCAGTACTTC
-	TRBJ1-5	13	TRBV30	-	CAWSESIGQPQHF	TGTGCCTGGAGTGAATCGATCGGTCAGCCCCAGCATTTT
TRBD2	TRBJ2-1	16	TRBV19	-	CASTSQAGVSYNEQFF	TGTGCCAGTACTTCTCAGGCGGGGGTATCCTACAATGAGCAGTTCTTC
-	TRBJ2-1	17	TRBV4-2	-	CASSQGVGQGSYNEQFF	TGTGCCAGCAGCCAAGGAGTGGGTCAGGGCTCCTACAATGAGCAGTTCTTC
-	TRBJ2-7	12	TRBV7-9	-	CASSSGGGEQYF	TGTGCCAGCAGTTCCGGTGGAGGCGAGCAGTACTTC
TRBD1	TRBJ1-2	14	TRBV18	-	CASSLDAGGRGYTF	TGTGCCAGCTCATTAGATGCAGGGGGCCGAGGCTACACCTTC
TRBD1	TRBJ2-7	15	TRBV4-1	few	CASSQYHQGAYEQYF	TGCGCCAGCAGCCAATATCACCAGGGGGCCTACGAGCAGTACTTC
-	TRBJ2-7	14	TRBV10-3	-	CAISERQGTGEQYF	TGTGCCATCAGTGAACGGCAGGGAACAGGGGAGCAGTACTTC
-	TRBJ1-2	12	TRBV27	once	CASSLTGNGYTF	TGTGCCAGCAGTTTAACAGGGAATGGCTACACCTTC
TRBD1	TRBJ1-1	15	TRBV27	-	CASSLSTGRNTEAFF	TGTGCCAGCAGTCTCTCGACAGGGAGGAACACTGAAGCTTTCTTT
TRBD2	TRBJ2-1	16	TRBV7-2	-	CASSSPPSGVYNEQFF	TGTGCCAGCAGCTCTCCTCCTAGCGGCGTCTACAATGAGCAGTTCTTC
-	TRBJ2-1	14	TRBV9	once	CASSVGLSVNEQFF	TGTGCCAGCAGCGTAGGACTCTCCGTCAATGAGCAGTTCTTC
-	TRBJ2-7	14	TRBV19	-	CASSIVGGYYEQYF	TGTGCCAGTAGTATAGTAGGAGGGTACTACGAGCAGTACTTC
-	TRBJ1-3	13	TRBV3-1/TRBV3-2	-	CASSQGGIGTIYF	TGTGCCAGCAGCCAAGGGGGCATAGGCACCATATATTTT
-	TRBJ1-1	14	TRBV18	-	CASSPTTGNTEAFF	TGTGCCAGCTCACCAACGACGGGGAACACTGAAGCTTTCTTT
-	TRBJ1-1	13	TRBV12-3/TRBV12-4	-	CASSLVQDSEAFF	TGTGCCAGCAGTTTAGTACAAGACAGTGAAGCTTTCTTT
-	TRBJ1-2	13	TRBV11-2	-	CASSLSGRNGYTF	TGTGCCAGCAGCTTATCAGGCCGAAATGGCTACACCTTC
-	TRBJ1-2	16	TRBV18	-	CASSPVQQNKFYGYTF	TGTGCCAGCTCACCGGTACAGCAGAACAAATTTTATGGCTACACCTTC
TRBD2	TRBJ2-1	15	TRBV7-8	-	CASSSVAGSYNEQFF	TGTGCCAGCAGCTCAGTAGCGGGATCCTACAATGAGCAGTTCTTC